This TCR beta chain comes out of a study of T cells expressing NK-cell markers (dated by TCRdb to about 2020). Describing the broader study: In sorted CD3+CD56+NKG2C+, CD3+CD56+NKG2C- and CD3+CD56-NKG2C+ T-cell subsets from several donors, TCR beta-chain repertoires were profiled. Seven of the eight sequenced donors were HCMV-seropositive and one was HCMV-seronegative. The eight sequenced donors were randomly selected healthy volunteers, three men and five women. The libraries were sequenced on Illumina HiSeq 2000/2500, MiSeq or NextSeq, producing 2 x 150 bp reads.

Counted from cysteine to phenylalanine, this CDR3 has 12 amino acids. DNA for this receptor is not on file. The germline V gene sets CDR1 to SGDLS and CDR2 to YYNGEE. Sequencing took place on an Illumina HiSeq 2000. TCR beta cDNA libraries were made by 5'RACE template switching that added a universal primer site and unique molecular identifiers. Synthesis of cDNA was primed from the TCR beta constant segment and was followed by two consecutive PCR amplification steps. In the authors' own workflow: MIGEC was used to demultiplex reads and group the reads by UMI, and MiTCR was used to assemble and quantify clonotypes. To exclude erroneous sequences, any TCR cDNA sequence not supported by at least two reads was discarded. The tcR package was used for downstream repertoire analysis, and clonotypes were matched between fractions using CDR3 nucleotide sequence together with V segment. VDJmatch was used to annotate antigen specificity against VDJdb, with one amino acid substitution in CDR3 permitted. Each CDR3 protein sequence appears as one entry after TCRdb reprocessed the reads, and no DNA is included. The V and J calls reflect TCRdb's pipeline rather than the authors' work. The table held for this sample gives some 110,000 distinct CDR3 sequences. The ten top clones hold under 20% of the sample.

HCMV-specific IgG was detected in serum with a commercial ELISA kit to determine HCMV serostatus. Ficoll density gradient centrifugation was used to isolate peripheral blood mononuclear cells from blood. What the study reported, not specific to this receptor: Whether the expanded NKG2C-expressing T cell clones were specific for HCMV antigens remained unclear. Those dominant clonotypes were again the most abundant among CD3+CD56-NKG2C+ cells in a few donors, at roughly 28.3-60.1%. For 5 or 6 donors, the dominant CD3+CD56+NKG2C+ clonotypes were among the top 10 CD8+ clonotypes and accounted for 1.0-7.0% of CD8+ T cells.

Remarks on this clonotype: Its antigen is still unknown.

This receptor was identified in a woman aged 18-70 years in good health. The chain joins TRBV9 to TRBJ2-1; TCRdb picks TRBD1, but there is no DNA to check that call. The sequenced sample was blood T cells: a sorted CD56 or NKG2C T cell subset, CD4+ or CD8+ T cells, or bulk PBMC T cells (not recorded which). The CDR3 protein: CATGTGANEQFF.